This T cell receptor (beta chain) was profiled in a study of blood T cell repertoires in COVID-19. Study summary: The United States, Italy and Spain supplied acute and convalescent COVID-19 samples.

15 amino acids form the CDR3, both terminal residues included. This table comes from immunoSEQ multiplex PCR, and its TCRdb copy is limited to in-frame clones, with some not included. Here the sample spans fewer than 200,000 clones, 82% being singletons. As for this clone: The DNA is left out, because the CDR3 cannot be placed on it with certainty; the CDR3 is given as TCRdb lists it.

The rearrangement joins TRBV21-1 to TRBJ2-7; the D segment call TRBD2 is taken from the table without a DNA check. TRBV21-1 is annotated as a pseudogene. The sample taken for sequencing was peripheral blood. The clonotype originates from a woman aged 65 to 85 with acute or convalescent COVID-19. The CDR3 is CASSKVAGGTYEQYF.